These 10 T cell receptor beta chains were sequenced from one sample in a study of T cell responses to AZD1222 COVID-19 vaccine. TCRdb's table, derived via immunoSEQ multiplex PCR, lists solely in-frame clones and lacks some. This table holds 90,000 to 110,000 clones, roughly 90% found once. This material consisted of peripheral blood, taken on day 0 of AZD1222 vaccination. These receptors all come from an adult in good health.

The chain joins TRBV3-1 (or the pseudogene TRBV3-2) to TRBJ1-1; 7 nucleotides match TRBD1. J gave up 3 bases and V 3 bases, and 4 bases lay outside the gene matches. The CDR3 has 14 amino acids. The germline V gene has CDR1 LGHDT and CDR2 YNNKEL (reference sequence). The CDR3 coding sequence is TGTGCCAGCAGCCACCTAGACAGGGACACTGAAGCTTTCTTT. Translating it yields CASSHLDRDTEAFF.

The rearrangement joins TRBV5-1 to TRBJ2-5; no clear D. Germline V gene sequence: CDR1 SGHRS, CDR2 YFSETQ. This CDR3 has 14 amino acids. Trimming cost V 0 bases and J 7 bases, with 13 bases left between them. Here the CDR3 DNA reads TGCGCCAGCAGCTTGGCCCTTCAGCCGGGGACCCAGTACTTC. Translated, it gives CASSLALQPGTQYF.

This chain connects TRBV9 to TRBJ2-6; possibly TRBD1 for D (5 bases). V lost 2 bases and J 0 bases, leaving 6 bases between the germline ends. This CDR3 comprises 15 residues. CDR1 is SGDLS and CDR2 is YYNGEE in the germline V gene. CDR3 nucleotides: TGTGCCAGCAGCGTCGACAGCTCTGGGGCCAACGTCCTGACTTTC. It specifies CASSVDSSGANVLTF.

The CDR3 nucleotides are TGTGCCAGCAGTGAGTTTGCAACTAATGAAAAACTGTTTTTT. This codes for CASSEFATNEKLFF. This sequence joins TRBV6-1 and TRBJ1-4, with no clear D. V lost 3 bases and J lost 0, with 5 bases in between. Germline values: CDR1 MNHNS, CDR2 SASEGT. CDR3 size: 14 residues.

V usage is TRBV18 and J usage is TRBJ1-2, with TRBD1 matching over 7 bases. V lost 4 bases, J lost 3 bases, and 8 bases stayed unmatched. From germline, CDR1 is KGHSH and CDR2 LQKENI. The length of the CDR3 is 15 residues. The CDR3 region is CASSLKTGPYYGYTF. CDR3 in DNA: TGTGCCAGCTCACTTAAGACAGGGCCTTACTATGGCTACACCTTC.

The CDR3 reads CSGRGTSTDTQYF. The DNA of the CDR3 is TGCAGCGGGCGGGGGACTAGCACAGATACGCAGTATTTT. The chain combines TRBV29-1 with TRBJ2-3; 7 positions match TRBD2. The CDR3 covers 13 residues. Germline loops: CDR1 SQVTM, CDR2 ANQGSEA. Germline trimming cut 7 bases from V and 0 bases from J; bases unmatched to any gene: 4.

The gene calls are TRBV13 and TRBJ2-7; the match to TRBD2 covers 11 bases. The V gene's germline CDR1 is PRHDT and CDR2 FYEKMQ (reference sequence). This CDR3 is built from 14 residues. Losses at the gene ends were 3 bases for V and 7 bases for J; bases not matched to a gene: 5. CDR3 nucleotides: TGTGCCAGCAGCTTTAGCGGGGGGGCGAGGGAGCAGTACTTC. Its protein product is CASSFSGGAREQYF.

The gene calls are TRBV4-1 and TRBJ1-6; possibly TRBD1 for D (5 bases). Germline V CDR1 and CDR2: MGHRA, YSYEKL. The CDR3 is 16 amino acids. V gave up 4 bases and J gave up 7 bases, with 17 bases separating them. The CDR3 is CASSRDLAGLNSPLHF. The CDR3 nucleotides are TGCGCCAGCAGCCGCGACCTGGCAGGGCTAAATTCACCCCTCCACTTT.

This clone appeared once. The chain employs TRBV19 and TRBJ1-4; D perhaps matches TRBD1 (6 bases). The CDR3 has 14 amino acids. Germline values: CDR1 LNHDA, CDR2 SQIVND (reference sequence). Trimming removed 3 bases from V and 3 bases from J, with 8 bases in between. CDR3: CASSIQGSNEKLFF. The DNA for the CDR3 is TGTGCCAGTAGTATTCAGGGGTCTAATGAAAAACTGTTTTTT. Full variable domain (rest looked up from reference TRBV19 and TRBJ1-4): DGGITQSPKYLFRKEGQNVTLSCEQNLNHDAMYWYRQDPGQGLRLIYYSQIVNDFQKGDIAEGYSVSREKKESFPLTVTSAQKNPTAFYLCASSIQGSNEKLFFGSGTQLSVL.

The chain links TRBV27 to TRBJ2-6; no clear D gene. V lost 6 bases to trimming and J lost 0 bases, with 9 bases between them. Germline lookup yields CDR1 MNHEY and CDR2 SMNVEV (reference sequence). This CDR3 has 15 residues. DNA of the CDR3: TGTGCCAGCAGCGACGTTTACTCTGGGGCCAACGTCCTGACTTTC. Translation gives CASSDVYSGANVLTF.